This TCR beta chain was found in a study of blood T cell repertoires in COVID-19. Across the whole study: Whether acute or convalescent, the COVID-19 samples came from the United States, Italy and Spain. T cells, B-cell-depleted T cells, or PBMCs supplied cDNA or gDNA.

Germline CDR1 SNHLY, CDR2 FYNNEI. Trimming took 10 bases from V and 4 from J; bases not matched to a gene: 7. CDR3 length equals 13 residues. Patients in Seattle were enrolled during active infection, then followed longitudinally. The authors' processing: It was from reference gene primer amplification that nucleated cell counts were estimated. Generated by immunoSEQ multiplex PCR, the TCRdb table keeps only in-frame clones and is missing some. Clone size and V and J calls were adopted from that table, with D and trimming inferred from the DNA. The table includes more than 300,000 clones, about 87% detected once.

The material sequenced was peripheral blood. The genes are TRBV2 and TRBJ2-3; TRBD1 matches 8 bases. The source is a woman in her forties or fifties with COVID-19, enrolled during active disease. This CDR3 is CANRQGAADTQYF. The DNA for the CDR3 is TGTGCCAACCGCCAGGGGGCAGCAGATACGCAGTATTTT. The variable domain in full, with the rest retrieved from reference TRBV2 and TRBJ2-3, is EPEVTQTPSHQVTQMGQEVILRCVPISNHLYFYWYRQILGQKVEFLVSFYNNEISEKSEIFDDQFSVERPDGSNFTLKIRSTKLEDSAMYFCANRQGAADTQYFGPGTRLTVL.